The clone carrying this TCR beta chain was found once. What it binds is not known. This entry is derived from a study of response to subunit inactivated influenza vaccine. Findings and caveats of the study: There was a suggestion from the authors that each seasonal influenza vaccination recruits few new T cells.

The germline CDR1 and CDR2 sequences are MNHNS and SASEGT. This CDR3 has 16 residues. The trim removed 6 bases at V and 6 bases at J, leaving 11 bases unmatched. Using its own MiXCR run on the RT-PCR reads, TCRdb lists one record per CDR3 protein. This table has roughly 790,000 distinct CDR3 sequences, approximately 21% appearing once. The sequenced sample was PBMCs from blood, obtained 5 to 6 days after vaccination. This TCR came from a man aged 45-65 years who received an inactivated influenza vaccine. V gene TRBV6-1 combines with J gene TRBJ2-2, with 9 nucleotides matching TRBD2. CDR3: CASSRAGGSRAGELFF. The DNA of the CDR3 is TGTGCCAGCAGCCGCGCGGGGGGGTCTCGGGCCGGGGAGCTGTTTTTT.